This T cell receptor beta chain was identified in a study of T cells in Graves' hyperthyroidism and ophthalmopathy. Amplified TCR beta CDR3 regions derived from RNA transcripts. TCR CDR3 regions were first amplified by RT-PCR with HTBI primers. A single record per CDR3 protein comes from TCRdb applying MiXCR to the multiplex PCR reads. The profile shows 400,000 to 500,000 distinct CDR3 sequences, about 15% of them singletons. This clonotype appeared a few times. CDR1 and CDR2 (germline): ENHRY, SYGVKD. CDR3 size: 12 residues. V lost 3 bases and J lost 5, with 6 bases in between. A lack of ophthalmopathy progression within 18 months defined stable Graves' hyperthyroidism.

The chain links TRBV10-3 to TRBJ2-3, with D maybe TRBD2 (5 bases). This receptor was taken from a woman younger than 30 with Graves' hyperthyroidism. The sample consisted of blood. The CDR3 coding sequence is TGTGCCATCAGTGACGGGGTAGATACGCAGTATTTT. Amino acids: CAISDGVDTQYF.